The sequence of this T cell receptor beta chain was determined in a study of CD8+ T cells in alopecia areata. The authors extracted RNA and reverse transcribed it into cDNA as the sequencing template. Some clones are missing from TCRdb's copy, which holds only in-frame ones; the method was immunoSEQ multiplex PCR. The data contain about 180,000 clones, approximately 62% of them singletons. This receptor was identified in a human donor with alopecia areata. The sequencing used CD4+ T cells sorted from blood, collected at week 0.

DNA of the CDR3: TGCAGCGTCCTAGCGGGGGTTATCTACAATGAGCAGTTCTTC. As protein: CSVLAGVIYNEQFF. The V call is TRBV29-1, the J call TRBJ2-1, with TRBD2 matching 10 bases. The V and J ends lost 6 bases and 3 bases, in that order; junction bases with no gene match: 5. The CDR3 consists of 14 residues. Germline V gene sequence: CDR1 SQVTM, CDR2 ANQGSEA.